The table lists the clone carrying this T cell receptor (beta chain) with a count of one. The CDR3 is 15 residues long. The V gene end was trimmed by 0 bases and the J gene end by 5 bases; junction bases not matched to a gene: 1. The germline V gene encodes CDR1 LGHDT and CDR2 YNNKEL (reference sequence). Per the study methods: Researchers report that nucleated cell counts were estimated from reference gene primer amplification. The data were produced by immunoSEQ multiplex PCR, yet TCRdb's version contains in-frame clones alone and is incomplete. Clonal size and the V and J genes are those of that table, whereas D and trimming came from the DNA. The sample carries around 150,000 clones, roughly 90% recorded once. These data come from a study of blood T cell repertoires in COVID-19. About the study: Whether acute or convalescent, the COVID-19 samples came from the United States, Italy and Spain. PBMCs, B-cell-depleted T cells, or T cells were the source of the cDNA or gDNA that made up the material.

This chain uses TRBV3-1 (or the pseudogene TRBV3-2) with TRBJ2-3; 11 bases match TRBD2. This receptor was obtained from an older woman with active or convalescent COVID-19. Sequencing was carried out using peripheral blood. CDR3: CASSQELAGGDTQYF. CDR3 nucleotides: TGTGCCAGCAGCCAAGAGCTAGCGGGGGGAGATACGCAGTATTTT.